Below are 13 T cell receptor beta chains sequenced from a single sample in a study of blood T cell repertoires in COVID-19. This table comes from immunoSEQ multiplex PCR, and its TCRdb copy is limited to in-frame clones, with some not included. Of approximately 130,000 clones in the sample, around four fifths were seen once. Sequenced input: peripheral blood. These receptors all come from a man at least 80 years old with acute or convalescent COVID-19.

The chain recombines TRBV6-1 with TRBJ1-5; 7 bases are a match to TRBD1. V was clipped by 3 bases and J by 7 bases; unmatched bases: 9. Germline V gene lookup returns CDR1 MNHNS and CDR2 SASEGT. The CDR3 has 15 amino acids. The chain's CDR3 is CASSDRISGGQPQHF. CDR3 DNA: TGTGCCAGCAGTGATCGGATTTCAGGGGGGCAGCCCCAGCATTTT.

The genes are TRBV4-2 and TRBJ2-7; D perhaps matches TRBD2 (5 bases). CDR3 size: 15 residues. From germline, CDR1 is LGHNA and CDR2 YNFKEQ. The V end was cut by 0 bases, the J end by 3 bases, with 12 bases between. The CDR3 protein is CASSQDRTGFYEQYF. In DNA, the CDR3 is TGTGCCAGCAGCCAAGATCGGACTGGCTTCTACGAGCAGTACTTC.

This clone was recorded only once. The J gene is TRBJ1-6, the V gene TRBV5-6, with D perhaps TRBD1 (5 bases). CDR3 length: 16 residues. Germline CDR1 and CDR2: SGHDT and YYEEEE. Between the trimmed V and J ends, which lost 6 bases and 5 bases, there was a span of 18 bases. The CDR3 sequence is CASNNLNSRDNSPLHF. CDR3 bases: TGTGCCAGCAACAACTTAAATAGCAGGGATAATTCACCCCTCCACTTT.

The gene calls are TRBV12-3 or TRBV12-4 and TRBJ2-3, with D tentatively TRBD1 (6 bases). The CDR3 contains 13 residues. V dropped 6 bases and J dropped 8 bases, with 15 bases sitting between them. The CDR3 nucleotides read TGTGCCAGCAGCCCTCGGGACACCTCTACGCAGTATTTT. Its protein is CASSPRDTSTQYF.

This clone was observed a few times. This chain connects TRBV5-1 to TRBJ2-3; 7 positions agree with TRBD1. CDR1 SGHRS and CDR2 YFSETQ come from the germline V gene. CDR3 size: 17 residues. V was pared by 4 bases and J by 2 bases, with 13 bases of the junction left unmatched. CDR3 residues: CASSLYGTDDSTDTQYF. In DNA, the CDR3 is TGCGCCAGCAGCCTCTACGGGACAGACGATTCCACAGATACGCAGTATTTT.

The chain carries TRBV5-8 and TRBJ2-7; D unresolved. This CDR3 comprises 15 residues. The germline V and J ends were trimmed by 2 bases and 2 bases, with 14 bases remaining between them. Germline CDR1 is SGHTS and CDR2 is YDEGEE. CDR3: CASSFMSRSPYEQYF. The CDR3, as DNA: TGTGCCAGCAGCTTCATGTCGCGGAGTCCCTACGAGCAGTACTTC. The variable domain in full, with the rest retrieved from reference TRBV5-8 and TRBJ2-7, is EAGVTQSPTHLIKTRGQQATLRCSPISGHTSVYWYQQALGLGLQFLLWYDEGEERNRGNFPPRFSGRQFPNYSSELNVNALELEDSALYLCASSFMSRSPYEQYFGPGTRLTVT.

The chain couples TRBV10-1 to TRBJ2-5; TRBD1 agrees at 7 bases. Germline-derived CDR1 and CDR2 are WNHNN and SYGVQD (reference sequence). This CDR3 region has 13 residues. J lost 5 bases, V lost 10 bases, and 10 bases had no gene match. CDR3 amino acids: CATQVRGRETQYF. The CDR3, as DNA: TGCGCCACACAAGTAAGGGGGCGGGAGACCCAGTACTTC.

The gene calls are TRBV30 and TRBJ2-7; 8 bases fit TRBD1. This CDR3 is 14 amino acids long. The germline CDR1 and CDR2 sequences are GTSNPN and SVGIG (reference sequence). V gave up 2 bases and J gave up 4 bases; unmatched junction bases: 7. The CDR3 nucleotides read TGTGCCTGGAGTTCCTGGACAGGGAGATACGAGCAGTACTTC. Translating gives CAWSSWTGRYEQYF.

The chain's CDR3 is CASSTQPNTGELFF. Written as DNA, the CDR3 is TGTGCCAGTAGTACACAGCCGAACACCGGGGAGCTGTTTTTT. The chain is built from TRBV19 and TRBJ2-2; D unclear. Trimming stripped 4 bases from V and 0 bases from J, with 6 bases between. Per the germline V gene, CDR1 is LNHDA and CDR2 is SQIVND (reference sequence). CDR3 length: 14 residues.

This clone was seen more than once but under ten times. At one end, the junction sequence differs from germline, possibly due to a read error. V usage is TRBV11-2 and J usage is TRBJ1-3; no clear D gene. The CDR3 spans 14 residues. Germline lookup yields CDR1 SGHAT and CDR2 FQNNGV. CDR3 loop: CASSLDLPGNTIYF. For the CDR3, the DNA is TGTGCCAGCAGTTTAGATCTACCCGGAAACACCATATATTTT.

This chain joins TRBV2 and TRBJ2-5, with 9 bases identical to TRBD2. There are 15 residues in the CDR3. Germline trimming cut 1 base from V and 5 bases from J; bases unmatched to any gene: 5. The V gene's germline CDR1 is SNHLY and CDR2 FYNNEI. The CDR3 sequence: CASSEGLAGHETQYF. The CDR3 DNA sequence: TGTGCCAGCAGTGAAGGCCTAGCGGGGCATGAGACCCAGTACTTC. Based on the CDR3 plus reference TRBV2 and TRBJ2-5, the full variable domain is EPEVTQTPSHQVTQMGQEVILRCVPISNHLYFYWYRQILGQKVEFLVSFYNNEISEKSEIFDDQFSVERPDGSNFTLKIRSTKLEDSAMYFCASSEGLAGHETQYFGPGTRLLVL.

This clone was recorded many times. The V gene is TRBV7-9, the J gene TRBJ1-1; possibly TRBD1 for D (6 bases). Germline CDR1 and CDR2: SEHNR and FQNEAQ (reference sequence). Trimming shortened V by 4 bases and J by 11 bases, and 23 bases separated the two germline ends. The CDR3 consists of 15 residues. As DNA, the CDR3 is TGTGCCAGCAGCTCCACGAATGGGGGGGCTATTAGGGCTTTCTTT. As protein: CASSSTNGGAIRAFF.

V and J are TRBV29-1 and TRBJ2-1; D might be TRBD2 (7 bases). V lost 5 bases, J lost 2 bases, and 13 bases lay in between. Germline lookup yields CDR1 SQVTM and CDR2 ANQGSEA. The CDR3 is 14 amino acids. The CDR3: CSVKPGGPYNEQFF. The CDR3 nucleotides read TGCAGCGTTAAACCCGGGGGGCCCTACAATGAGCAGTTCTTC.